This T cell receptor (beta chain) came from a study of T cells after yellow fever vaccination. Study results and caveats: Though it reached lower strength, the secondary response hit its peak faster, day 5 versus 15. Boosting was followed by the reappearance of most primary-vaccination clones (around 95% CD4, roughly 90% CD8).

A 5'RACE template-switching step, the method used to make TCR cDNA, added a universal primer site and UMIs. TCRdb fed the 5' RACE reads into MiXCR, producing one record per CDR3 protein. The data hold approximately 90,000 distinct CDR3 sequences, with approximately 6.3% observed a single time. Remarks on this clonotype: The antigen is undetermined.

This clonotype was obtained from a man aged 18 to 30 who received the YFV17D yellow fever vaccine. The sample here was CD8+ T cells sorted from PBMCs, taken 10 days after the yellow fever booster vaccination.

The CDR3 region is CASSYHQGSYGYTF. The CDR3, as DNA: TGTGCCAGCAGTTACCACCAGGGCAGCTATGGCTACACCTTC. This chain joins TRBV6-5 and TRBJ1-2, with a possible D match to TRBD1 (5 bases). The CDR3 contains 14 residues. Germline-derived CDR1 and CDR2 are MNHEY and SVGAGI. The ends were cut back, 2 bases at V and 4 bases at J, with 11 bases in the middle.